Listed below are T cell receptor beta chains from one sample, sequenced in a study of OX40 agonist ivuxolimab in advanced cancers. Libraries were prepared by immunoSEQ multiplex PCR; TCRdb keeps only in-frame clonotypes and omits some of them. The data hold tens of thousands of clones, with around 83% observed a single time. Sequences were derived from CD4+ or CD8+ T cells sorted from blood, sampled in a trial of the OX40 agonist ivuxolimab. These receptors were obtained from an adult with an advanced solid tumor such as melanoma, head and neck, liver or kidney cancer. CDR3s include the opening cysteine and the closing phenylalanine or tryptophan. D genes are given only for firm matches. Only some rows state a clone size, as once, few, many or a class for expanded clones.

j_gene: TRBJ1-2; v_gene: TRBV10-2; d_gene: TRBD1; abundance: .; CDR3aa: CASSSGQGAIHGYTF; CDR3nt: TGCGCCAGCAGCTCGGGACAGGGGGCAATACACGGCTACACCTTC
j_gene: TRBJ1-2; v_gene: TRBV18; d_gene: TRBD1; abundance: .; CDR3aa: CASSLDRGPNYGYTF; CDR3nt: TGTGCCAGCTCACTGGACAGGGGCCCTAACTATGGCTACACCTTC
j_gene: TRBJ2-7; v_gene: TRBV19; d_gene: TRBD1; abundance: .; CDR3aa: CASRRGGQGSYEQYF; CDR3nt: TGTGCCAGTAGGCGAGGGGGACAGGGCTCCTACGAGCAGTACTTC
j_gene: TRBJ2-2; v_gene: TRBV18; d_gene: .; abundance: few; CDR3aa: CASSPYNAGSFTGELFF; CDR3nt: TGTGCCAGCTCGCCTTATAACGCGGGATCATTTACCGGGGAGCTGTTTTTT
j_gene: TRBJ1-5; v_gene: TRBV5-6; d_gene: .; abundance: .; CDR3aa: CASSFTGNQPQHF; CDR3nt: TGTGCCAGCAGCTTTACAGGGAACCAGCCCCAGCATTTT
j_gene: TRBJ1-5; v_gene: TRBV2; d_gene: TRBD1; abundance: .; CDR3aa: CASKEDRAGNQPQHF; CDR3nt: TGTGCCAGCAAAGAGGACAGGGCTGGCAATCAGCCCCAGCATTTT
j_gene: TRBJ2-7; v_gene: TRBV28; d_gene: TRBD1; abundance: .; CDR3aa: CASSFGTGSSYEQYF; CDR3nt: TGTGCCAGCAGTTTCGGGACAGGGAGCTCCTACGAGCAGTACTTC
j_gene: TRBJ2-7; v_gene: TRBV30; d_gene: .; abundance: .; CDR3aa: CAWSLYYEQYF; CDR3nt: TGTGCCTGGAGTTTATACTACGAGCAGTACTTC
j_gene: TRBJ2-5; v_gene: TRBV12-5; d_gene: TRBD1; abundance: .; CDR3aa: CASGLGTGSLLEYF; CDR3nt: TGTGCTAGTGGTTTGGGGACAGGGTCACTCCTCGAGTACTTC
j_gene: TRBJ2-7; v_gene: TRBV6-5; d_gene: .; abundance: .; CDR3aa: CASSPPGLYEQYF; CDR3nt: TGTGCCAGCAGTCCCCCCGGGCTCTACGAGCAGTACTTC